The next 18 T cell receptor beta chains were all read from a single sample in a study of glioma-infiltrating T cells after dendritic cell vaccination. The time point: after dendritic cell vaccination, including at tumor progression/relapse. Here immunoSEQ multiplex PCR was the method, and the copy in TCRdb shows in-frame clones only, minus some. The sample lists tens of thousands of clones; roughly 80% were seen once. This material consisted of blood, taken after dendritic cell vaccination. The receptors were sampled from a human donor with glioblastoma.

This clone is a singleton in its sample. The CDR3 spells CASSIGGGKQETQYF. Here the CDR3 DNA reads TGTGCCAGTAGTATAGGGGGGGGGAAACAAGAGACCCAGTACTTC. The chain carries TRBV19 and TRBJ2-5; 7 positions match TRBD2. This CDR3 region has 15 residues. In germline, CDR1 is LNHDA, CDR2 SQIVND (reference sequence). V lost 1 base to trimming and J lost 2 bases; unmatched junction nucleotides: 4.

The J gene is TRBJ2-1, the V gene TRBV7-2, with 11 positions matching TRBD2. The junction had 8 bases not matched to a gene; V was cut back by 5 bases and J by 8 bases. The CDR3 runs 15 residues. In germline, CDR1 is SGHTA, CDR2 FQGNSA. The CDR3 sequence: CASSTIAGGMDEQFF. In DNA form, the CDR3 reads TGTGCCAGCAGCACCATAGCGGGGGGGATGGATGAGCAGTTCTTC.

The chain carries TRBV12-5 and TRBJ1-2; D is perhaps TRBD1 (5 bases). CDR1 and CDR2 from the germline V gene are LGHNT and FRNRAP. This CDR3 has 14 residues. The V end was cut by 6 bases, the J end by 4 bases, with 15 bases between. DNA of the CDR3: TGTGCTAGTGGCCTGTCCTTCGGGGGCTATGGCTACACCTTC. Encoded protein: CASGLSFGGYGYTF.

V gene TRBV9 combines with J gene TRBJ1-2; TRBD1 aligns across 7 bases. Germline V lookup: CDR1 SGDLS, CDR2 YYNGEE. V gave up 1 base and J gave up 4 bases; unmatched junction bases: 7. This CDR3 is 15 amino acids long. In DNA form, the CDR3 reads TGTGCCAGCAGCGTATGGGGACAGCCTGGCTATGGCTACACCTTC. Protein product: CASSVWGQPGYGYTF.

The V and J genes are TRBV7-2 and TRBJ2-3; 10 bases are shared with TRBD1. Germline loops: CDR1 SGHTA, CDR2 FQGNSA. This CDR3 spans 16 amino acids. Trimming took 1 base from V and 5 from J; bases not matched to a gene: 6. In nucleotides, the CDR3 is TGTGCCAGCAGCTTAGATCCGGGACAGGGGATAGATACGCAGTATTTT. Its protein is CASSLDPGQGIDTQYF. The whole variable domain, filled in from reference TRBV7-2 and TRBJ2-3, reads GAGVSQSPSNKVTEKGKDVELRCDPISGHTALYWYRQSLGQGLEFLIYFQGNSAPDKSGLPSDRFSAERTGGSVSTLTIQRTQQEDSAVYLCASSLDPGQGIDTQYFGPGTRLTVL.

The CDR3 reads CASSTGTEAAGYTF. CDR3 DNA sequence: TGTGCCAGCAGCACCGGGACAGAGGCCGCGGGCTACACCTTC. The chain employs TRBV5-4 and TRBJ1-2, with TRBD1 matching 7 bases. CDR3 length: 14 residues. Germline-derived CDR1 and CDR2 are SGHNT and YYREEE (reference sequence). V gave up 4 bases and J gave up 8 bases; unmatched junction bases: 11.

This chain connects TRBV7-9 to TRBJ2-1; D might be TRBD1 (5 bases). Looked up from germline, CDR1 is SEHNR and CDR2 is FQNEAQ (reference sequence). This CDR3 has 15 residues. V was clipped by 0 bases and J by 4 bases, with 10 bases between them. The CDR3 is CASSLARVGYNEQFF. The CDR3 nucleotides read TGTGCCAGCAGCTTAGCCAGGGTGGGGTACAATGAGCAGTTCTTC.

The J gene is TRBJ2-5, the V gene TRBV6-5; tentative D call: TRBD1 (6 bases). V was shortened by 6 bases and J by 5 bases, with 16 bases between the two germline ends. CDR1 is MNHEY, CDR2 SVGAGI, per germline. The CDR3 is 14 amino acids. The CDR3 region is CASSRWGPGETQYF. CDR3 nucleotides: TGTGCCAGCAGCCGGTGGGGGCCGGGGGAGACCCAGTACTTC.

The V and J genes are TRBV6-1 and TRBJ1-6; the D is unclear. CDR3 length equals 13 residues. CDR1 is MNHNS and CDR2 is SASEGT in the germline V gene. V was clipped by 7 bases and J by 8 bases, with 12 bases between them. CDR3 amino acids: CASTPFQDSPLHF. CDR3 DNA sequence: TGTGCCAGCACCCCCTTTCAGGATTCACCCCTCCACTTT.

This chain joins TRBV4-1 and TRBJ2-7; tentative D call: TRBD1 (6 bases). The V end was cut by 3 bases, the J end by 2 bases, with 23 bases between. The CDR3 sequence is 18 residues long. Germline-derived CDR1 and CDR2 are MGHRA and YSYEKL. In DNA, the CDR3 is TGCGCCAGCAGCCATATAACCCTCCCCCAGGGGACGCCCTACGAGCAGTACTTC. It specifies CASSHITLPQGTPYEQYF.

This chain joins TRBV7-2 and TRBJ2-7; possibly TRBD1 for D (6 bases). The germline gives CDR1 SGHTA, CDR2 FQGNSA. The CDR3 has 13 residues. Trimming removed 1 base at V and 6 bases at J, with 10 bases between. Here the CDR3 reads CASSLDRVVEQYF. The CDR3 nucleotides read TGTGCCAGCAGCTTAGACAGGGTGGTCGAGCAGTACTTC.

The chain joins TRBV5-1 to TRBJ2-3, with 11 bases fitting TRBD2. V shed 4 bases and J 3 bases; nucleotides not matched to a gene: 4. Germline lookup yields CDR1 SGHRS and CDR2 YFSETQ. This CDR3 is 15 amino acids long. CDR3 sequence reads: CASSQLAGGTDTQYF. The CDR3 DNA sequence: TGCGCCAGCAGCCAATTAGCGGGGGGGACAGATACGCAGTATTTT.

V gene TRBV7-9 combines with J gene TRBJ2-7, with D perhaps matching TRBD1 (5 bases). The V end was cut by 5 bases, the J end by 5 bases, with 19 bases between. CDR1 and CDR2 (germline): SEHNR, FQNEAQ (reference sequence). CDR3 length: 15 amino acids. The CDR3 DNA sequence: TGTGCCAGCAGCCCCTTCCGGAAGGGGTTCCACGAGCAGTACTTC. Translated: CASSPFRKGFHEQYF.

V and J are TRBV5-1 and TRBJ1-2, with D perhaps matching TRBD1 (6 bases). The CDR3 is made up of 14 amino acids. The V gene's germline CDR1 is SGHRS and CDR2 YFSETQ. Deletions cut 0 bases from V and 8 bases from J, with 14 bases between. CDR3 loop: CASSLEAGVGGYTF. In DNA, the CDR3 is TGCGCCAGCAGCTTGGAAGCAGGGGTAGGCGGCTACACCTTC.

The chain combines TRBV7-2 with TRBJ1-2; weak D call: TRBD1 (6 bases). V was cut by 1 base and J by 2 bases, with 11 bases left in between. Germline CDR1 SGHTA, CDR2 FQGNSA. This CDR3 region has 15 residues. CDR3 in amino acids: CASSLDTGTNYGYTF. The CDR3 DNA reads TGTGCCAGCAGCTTAGACACCGGGACAAACTATGGCTACACCTTC. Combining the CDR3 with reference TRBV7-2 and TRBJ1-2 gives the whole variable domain GAGVSQSPSNKVTEKGKDVELRCDPISGHTALYWYRQSLGQGLEFLIYFQGNSAPDKSGLPSDRFSAERTGGSVSTLTIQRTQQEDSAVYLCASSLDTGTNYGYTFGSGTRLTVV.

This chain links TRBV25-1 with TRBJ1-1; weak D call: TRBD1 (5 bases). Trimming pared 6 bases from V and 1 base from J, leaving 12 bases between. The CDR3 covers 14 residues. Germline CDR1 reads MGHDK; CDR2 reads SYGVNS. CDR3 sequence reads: CASRKTDTNTEAFF. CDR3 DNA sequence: TGTGCCAGCAGGAAGACAGATACGAACACTGAAGCTTTCTTT.

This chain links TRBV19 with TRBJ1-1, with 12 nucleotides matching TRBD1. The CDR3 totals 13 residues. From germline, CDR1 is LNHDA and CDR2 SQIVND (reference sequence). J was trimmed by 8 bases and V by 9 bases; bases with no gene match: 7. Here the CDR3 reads CASRDRGRLEAFF. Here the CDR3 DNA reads TGTGCCAGCAGGGACAGGGGGCGACTCGAAGCTTTCTTT.

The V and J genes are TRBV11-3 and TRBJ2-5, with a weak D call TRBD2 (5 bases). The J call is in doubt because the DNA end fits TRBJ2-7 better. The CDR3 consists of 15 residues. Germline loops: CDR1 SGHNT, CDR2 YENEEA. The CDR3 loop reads CASSLAMTYSYEQYF. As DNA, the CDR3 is TGTGCCAGCAGCCTAGCAATGACTTACTCCTACGAGCAGTACTTC.